These 12 T cell receptor beta chains were sequenced from one sample in a study of tumor-infiltrating lymphocytes in localized non-small cell lung cancer. Clones were read by immunoSEQ multiplex PCR, and TCRdb kept only the in-frame ones, dropping some. This repertoire shows about 29,000 clones, approximately 85% found once; its top ten account for under 2.5%. Material: lung tumor tissue. The receptor source for this set is a human donor with non-small cell lung cancer.

The chain joins TRBV5-6 to TRBJ1-4; D unresolved. The V gene's germline CDR1 is SGHDT and CDR2 YYEEEE. The CDR3 is 13 amino acids. The V end was cut by 3 bases, the J end by 0 bases, with 3 bases between. CDR3 DNA: TGTGCCAGCAGCTGGTCAACTAATGAAAAACTGTTTTTT. Encoded protein: CASSWSTNEKLFF.

The V and J genes are TRBV5-1 and TRBJ1-1; no clear D. Germline CDR1 SGHRS, CDR2 YFSETQ. The CDR3 has 15 amino acids. V lost 2 bases to trimming and J lost 3 bases, with 14 bases between them. CDR3 DNA sequence: TGCGCCAGCAGCTTAAATTGGGGTTTTGACACTGAAGCTTTCTTT. Translation gives CASSLNWGFDTEAFF.

The chain carries TRBV27 and TRBJ1-5; D gene uncertain. This CDR3 is 14 amino acids long. V was clipped by 4 bases and J by 2 bases, with 9 bases between them. The germline V gene has CDR1 MNHEY and CDR2 SMNVEV (reference sequence). The CDR3 loop reads CASSSEWGNQPQHF. The CDR3 nucleotides are TGTGCCAGCAGTTCCGAGTGGGGCAATCAGCCCCAGCATTTT.

The chain couples TRBV4-1 to TRBJ2-7, with 8 bases fitting TRBD1. Germline CDR1 reads MGHRA; CDR2 reads YSYEKL. The CDR3 is 17 residues long. After removal of 3 bases from V and 4 bases from J, the junction contained 14 bases not matched to a gene. The CDR3 protein is CASSQEPRGLVPYEQYF. As DNA, the CDR3 is TGCGCCAGCAGCCAGGAGCCCAGGGGGCTCGTCCCTTACGAGCAGTACTTC.

A single count supports this clone. The V and J genes are TRBV6-5 and TRBJ1-5, with D possibly TRBD1 on 6 matching bases. CDR1 and CDR2 from the germline V gene are MNHEY and SVGAGI. V was clipped by 4 bases and J by 2 bases, with 9 bases between them. The CDR3 sequence is 14 residues long. This chain's CDR3 is CASSWGGGNQPQHF. The CDR3 DNA is TGTGCCAGCAGTTGGGGGGGCGGCAATCAGCCCCAGCATTTT.

The chain employs TRBV9 and TRBJ2-2; TRBD2 might be the D (6 bases). The CDR3 extends over 15 amino acids. CDR1 is SGDLS, CDR2 YYNGEE, per germline. V was clipped by 7 bases and J by 4 bases, with 17 bases between them. The CDR3 DNA is TGTGCCAGCGGAGGGAGGACTTTCCCCACCGGGGAGCTGTTTTTT. The encoded protein is CASGGRTFPTGELFF. Full variable domain (missing parts from reference TRBV9 and TRBJ2-2): DSGVTQTPKHLITATGQRVTLRCSPRSGDLSVYWYQQSLDQGLQFLIQYYNGEERAKGNILERFSAQQFPDLHSELNLSSLELGDSALYFCASGGRTFPTGELFFGEGSRLTVL.

The CDR3: CASSEALRQSNEKLFF. As DNA, the CDR3 is TGTGCCAGCAGTGAAGCGCTCCGACAGAGTAATGAAAAACTGTTTTTT. The chain joins TRBV2 to TRBJ1-4, with a tentative D call TRBD1 (5 bases). Germline-derived CDR1 and CDR2 are SNHLY and FYNNEI. The CDR3 runs to 16 residues. V was cut by 0 bases and J by 4 bases, with 12 bases left in between.

The chain joins TRBV5-1 to TRBJ2-5; TRBD2 is a possible D gene (7 bases). Germline CDR1 and CDR2: SGHRS and YFSETQ. The CDR3 sequence is 15 residues long. V lost 4 bases and J 5 bases, leaving 18 bases between the germline ends. The CDR3 loop reads CASSPGGASYETQYF. The CDR3 bases are TGCGCCAGCAGCCCGGGGGGCGCGTCTTATGAGACCCAGTACTTC.

This chain connects TRBV19 to TRBJ2-1, with TRBD1 as a possible D gene (5 bases). The V end was cut by 3 bases, the J end by 4 bases, with 16 bases between. Germline V lookup: CDR1 LNHDA, CDR2 SQIVND (reference sequence). The CDR3 consists of 16 residues. CDR3 residues: CASSISAGRLYNEQFF. DNA for the CDR3: TGTGCCAGTAGTATTTCCGCAGGGCGGTTGTACAATGAGCAGTTCTTC.

V is TRBV19 and J is TRBJ1-5, with 8 bases lining up with TRBD1. CDR1 and CDR2 from the germline V gene are LNHDA and SQIVND (reference sequence). This CDR3 spans 16 amino acids. Unmatched junction bases numbered 14, after V lost 5 bases and J lost 8 bases. The CDR3 here is CASSATDRGVRKPQHF. CDR3 nucleotide sequence: TGTGCCAGTAGTGCCACAGACAGGGGAGTTCGGAAGCCCCAGCATTTT.

The chain uses TRBV9 and TRBJ2-3, with D possibly being TRBD2 (6 bases). Germline V CDR1 and CDR2: SGDLS, YYNGEE. The CDR3 loop spans 16 amino acids. V shed 0 bases and J shed 4 bases, with 15 bases lying between them. In DNA, the CDR3 is TGTGCCAGCAGCGTAGGGAGGATTAGCGGCTCAGATACGCAGTATTTT. Protein sequence: CASSVGRISGSDTQYF.

In its sample, this clone was seen once. The chain employs TRBV9 and TRBJ1-2; 7 positions agree with TRBD1. CDR3 size: 15 residues. V trimming: 0 bases; J trimming: 5 bases; junction bases outside the gene matches: 7. Germline V gives CDR1 SGDLS, CDR2 YYNGEE. The CDR3 DNA sequence: TGTGCCAGCAGCGTAGAGGCAGGGGGTCAGTATGGCTACACCTTC. The encoded protein is CASSVEAGGQYGYTF.